The entry below gives a single T cell receptor (beta chain) sequence along with its context. Using immunoSEQ multiplex PCR, the repertoire was profiled, and TCRdb retains in-frame clones only, with some absent. The sample includes fewer than 300,000 clones, approximately 93% of them seen just once. The junction had 2 bases not matched to a gene; V was cut back by 0 bases and J by 1 base. The germline gives CDR1 MNHEY, CDR2 SVGEGT. The CDR3 consists of 15 residues. This sample was taken from a study of blood T cell repertoires in COVID-19. Looking at the study overall: The United States, Italy and Spain provided the acute and convalescent COVID-19 samples. Sample material is recorded as cDNA or gDNA derived from T cells, B-cell-depleted T cells, or PBMCs.

Seattle's cohort entered during active infection and was followed longitudinally. The sequenced sample consisted of peripheral blood. The rearrangement joins TRBV6-2 or TRBV6-3 to TRBJ2-7; 8 bases are shared with TRBD2. The sequence derives from a woman aged 25-40 years with COVID-19, enrolled during active disease. The CDR3 here is CASSYSPSGSYEQYF. CDR3 coding DNA: TGTGCCAGCAGTTACTCCCCTAGCGGGTCCTACGAGCAGTACTTC.